A single sample is the source of the 3 T cell receptor beta chains below, sequenced in a study of blood T cell repertoires in COVID-19. The method was immunoSEQ multiplex PCR; TCRdb's version includes in-frame clones alone and lacks a portion of them. The repertoire has over 200,000 clones, 83% of them found once; the top ten carry under 3%. The specimen sequenced was peripheral blood. Receptors were obtained from a woman in her thirties or forties with active or convalescent COVID-19.

The V call is TRBV7-3, the J call TRBJ2-3; a weak D match, TRBD1 (5 bases). The V gene lost 5 bases and the J gene lost 4 bases, with 10 bases spanning the gap. There are 13 residues in the CDR3. Germline CDR1 and CDR2: SGHTA and FQGTGA. In DNA form, the CDR3 reads TGTGCCAGCAGCCCAGGGCTTTCAGATACGCAGTATTTT. Translating gives CASSPGLSDTQYF.

CDR3 in DNA: TGTGCCAGTCCGACAGGCTCTGGAAACACCATATATTTT. It yields the protein CASPTGSGNTIYF. The chain recombines TRBV19 with TRBJ1-3; D might be TRBD1 (6 bases). This CDR3 comprises 13 residues. The ends were cut back, 8 bases at V and 0 bases at J, with 8 bases in the middle. Germline CDR1 and CDR2: LNHDA and SQIVND (reference sequence).

The chain carries TRBV30 and TRBJ1-4; D is possibly TRBD1 (5 bases). This CDR3 is built from 13 residues. Germline lookup yields CDR1 GTSNPN and CDR2 SVGIG (reference sequence). V was clipped by 2 bases and J by 5 bases, with 9 bases between them. The CDR3 bases are TGTGCCTGGAGTCCGGGGGTAAATGAAAAACTGTTTTTT. Its translation is CAWSPGVNEKLFF.